This TCR beta chain stems from a study of shared clonotypes between healthy human individuals. Assay used: immunoSEQ multiplex PCR; TCRdb lists only in-frame clones, some missing. The sample has roughly 1,500,000 clones; around 98% are singletons. V was cut by 2 bases and J by 5 bases, with 10 bases left in between. The CDR3 extends over 14 amino acids. Germline V gene data show CDR1 as MDHEN and CDR2 as SYDVKM. Findings and caveats of the study: When naive CD4 clonotypes were compared across a few donors, around 5% were shared. Across subsets, estimated richness was generally greater for naive than for memory populations. Even with large depth, rarefaction showed that sorted-subset sequencing was incomplete.

About this clone itself: Antigen specificity is unknown.

The sequenced sample was naive CD4+ T cells sorted from blood. The subset is: CD45RA+ positively selected. The source of this sequence is a man aged 25 to 40 in good health. V and J are TRBV28 and TRBJ2-1; D may correspond to TRBD1 or TRBD2 (6 bases each). For the CDR3, the DNA is TGTGCCAGCAGTTTAGGGGGGCCTAACAATGAGCAGTTCTTC. Its translation is CASSLGGPNNEQFF.